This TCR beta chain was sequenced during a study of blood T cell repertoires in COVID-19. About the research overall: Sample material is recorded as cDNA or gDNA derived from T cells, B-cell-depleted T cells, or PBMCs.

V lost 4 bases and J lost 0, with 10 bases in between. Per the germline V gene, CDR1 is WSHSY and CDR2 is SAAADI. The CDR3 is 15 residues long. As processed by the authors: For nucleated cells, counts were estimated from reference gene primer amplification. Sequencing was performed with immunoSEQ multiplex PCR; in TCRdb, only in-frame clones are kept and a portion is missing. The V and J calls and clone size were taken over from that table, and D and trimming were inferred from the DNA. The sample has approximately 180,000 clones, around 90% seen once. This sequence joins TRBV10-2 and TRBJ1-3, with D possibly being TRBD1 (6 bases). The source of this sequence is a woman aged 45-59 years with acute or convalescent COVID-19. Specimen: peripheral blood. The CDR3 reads CASSADRPSGNTIYF. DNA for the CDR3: TGCGCCAGCAGTGCGGACAGACCCTCTGGAAACACCATATATTTT.